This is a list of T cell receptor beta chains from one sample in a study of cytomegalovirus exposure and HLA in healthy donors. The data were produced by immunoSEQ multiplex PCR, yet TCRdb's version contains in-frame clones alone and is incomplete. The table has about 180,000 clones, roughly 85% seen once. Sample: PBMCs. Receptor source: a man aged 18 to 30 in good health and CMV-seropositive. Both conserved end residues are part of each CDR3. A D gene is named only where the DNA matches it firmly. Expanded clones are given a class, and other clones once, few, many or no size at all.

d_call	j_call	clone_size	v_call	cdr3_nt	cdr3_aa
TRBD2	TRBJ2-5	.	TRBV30	TGTGCCTGGAGGGGAGGACTAGCGGGAGGAATTGAAGAGACCCAGTACTTC	CAWRGGLAGGIEETQYF
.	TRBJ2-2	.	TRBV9	TGTGCCAGCAGCCCTTATGTGCAGTCCACCGGGGAGCTGTTTTTT	CASSPYVQSTGELFF
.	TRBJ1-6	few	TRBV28	TGTGCCAGCAGGCGTTATAATTCACCCCTCCACTTT	CASRRYNSPLHF
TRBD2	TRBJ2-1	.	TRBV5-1	TGCGCCAGCAGCCCACCGAATAGCGGGAGTAGATACAATGAGCAGTTCTTC	CASSPPNSGSRYNEQFF
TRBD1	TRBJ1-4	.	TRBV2	TGTGCCAGCAGAGTTAATTCCGGGACAGTGGAAAAACTGTTTTTT	CASRVNSGTVEKLFF
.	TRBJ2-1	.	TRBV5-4	TGTGCCAGCAGCCAGGGGATGGGCGACAATGAGCAGTTCTTC	CASSQGMGDNEQFF
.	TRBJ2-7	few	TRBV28	TGTGCCAGCAGACGGGTCGGAGATTACGAGCAGTACTTC	CASRRVGDYEQYF
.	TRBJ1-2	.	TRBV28	TGTGCCAGCACCCTTCGTGGTGGCAGGGAGGGGTCTCACTATGGCTACACCTTC	CASTLRGGREGSHYGYTF
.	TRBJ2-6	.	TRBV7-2	TGTGCCAGCAGCTTATCGGACAGTTCTGGGGCCAACGTCCTGACTTTC	CASSLSDSSGANVLTF
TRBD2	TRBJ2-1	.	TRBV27	TGTGCCAGCAGTCCCTGGACTAGCGGGAGCATAGATGAGCAGTTCTTC	CASSPWTSGSIDEQFF
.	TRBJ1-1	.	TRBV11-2	TGTGCCAGCAGCTTAGCAGGCACTGAAGCTTTCTTT	CASSLAGTEAFF
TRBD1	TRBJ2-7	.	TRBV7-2	TGTGCCAGCAGCGAAACCCGACAGGGGAGGTACGAGCAGTACTTC	CASSETRQGRYEQYF
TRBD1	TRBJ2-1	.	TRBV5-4	TGTGCCAGCAGCCCCCAGGGGGAGCTTGAGCAGTTCTTC	CASSPQGELEQFF
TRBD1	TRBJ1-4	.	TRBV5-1	TGCGCCAGCAGCTTGGCCGGGACAGAGAATGAAAAACTGTTTTTT	CASSLAGTENEKLFF
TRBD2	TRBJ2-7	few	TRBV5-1	TGCGCCAGCAGCTTGGGCGGCGGGGGGGCGTCCTACGAGCAGTACTTC	CASSLGGGGASYEQYF
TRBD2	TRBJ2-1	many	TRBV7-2	TGTGCCAGCAGCTTATATGCTAGCGGCTACAATGAGCAGTTCTTC	CASSLYASGYNEQFF
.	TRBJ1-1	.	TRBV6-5	TGTGCCACCCGCGGCACCCCGAACACTGAAGCTTTCTTT	CATRGTPNTEAFF
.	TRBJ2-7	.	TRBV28	TGTGCCAGCAGTTTTTCCGGCTTGTCGGGCGAGCAGTACTTC	CASSFSGLSGEQYF
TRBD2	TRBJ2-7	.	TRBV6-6	TGTGCCAGCAGCCCCGGGGAGGGCGAAGAGCAGTACTTC	CASSPGEGEEQYF